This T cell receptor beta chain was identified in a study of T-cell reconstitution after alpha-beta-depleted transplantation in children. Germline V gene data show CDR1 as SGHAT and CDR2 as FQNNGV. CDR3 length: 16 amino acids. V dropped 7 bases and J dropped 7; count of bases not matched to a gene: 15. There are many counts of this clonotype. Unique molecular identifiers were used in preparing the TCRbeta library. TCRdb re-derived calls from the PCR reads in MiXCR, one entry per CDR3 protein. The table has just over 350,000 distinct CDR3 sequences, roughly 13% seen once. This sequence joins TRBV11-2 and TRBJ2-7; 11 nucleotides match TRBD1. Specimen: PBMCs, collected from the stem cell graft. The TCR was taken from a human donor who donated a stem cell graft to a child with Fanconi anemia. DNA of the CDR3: TGTGCCAGCACCCCTGGTTTAGGACAGGGGGCTGTTGAGCAGTACTTC. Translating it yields CASTPGLGQGAVEQYF. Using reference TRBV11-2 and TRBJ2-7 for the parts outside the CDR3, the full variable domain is EAGVAQSPRYKIIEKRQSVAFWCNPISGHATLYWYQQILGQGPKLLIQFQNNGVVDDSQLPKDRFSAERLKGVDSTLKIQPAKLEDSAVYLCASTPGLGQGAVEQYFGPGTRLTVT.